This TCR beta chain was found in a study of monozygotic twins with inflammatory bowel disease. About 3,200 ng of total RNA went into each TCR library. Researchers used template switching to add UMIs featuring a 6-nucleotide sample barcode. For both chains, the TCRalpha and TCRbeta cDNA went through two nested PCRs of approximately 17 and 9 cycles. TCRdb reanalyzed the 5' RACE reads, giving one entry per CDR3 protein sequence and no DNA. This table lists nearly 450,000 distinct CDR3 sequences. General study findings and limits: None of the different T cell subtypes could be distinguished from one another.

Germline loops: CDR1 MGHDK, CDR2 SYGVNS. There are 15 residues in the CDR3. On this clonotype: Its specificity is not known.

The origin of this receptor is a human donor with ulcerative colitis or Crohn's disease, or a healthy co-twin of an affected twin (not recorded which). The chain links TRBV25-1 to TRBJ2-7; the D call from TCRdb, TRBD2, cannot be confirmed without DNA. Sequences were obtained from blood. The CDR3 sequence: CASSEYGTRDYEQYF.